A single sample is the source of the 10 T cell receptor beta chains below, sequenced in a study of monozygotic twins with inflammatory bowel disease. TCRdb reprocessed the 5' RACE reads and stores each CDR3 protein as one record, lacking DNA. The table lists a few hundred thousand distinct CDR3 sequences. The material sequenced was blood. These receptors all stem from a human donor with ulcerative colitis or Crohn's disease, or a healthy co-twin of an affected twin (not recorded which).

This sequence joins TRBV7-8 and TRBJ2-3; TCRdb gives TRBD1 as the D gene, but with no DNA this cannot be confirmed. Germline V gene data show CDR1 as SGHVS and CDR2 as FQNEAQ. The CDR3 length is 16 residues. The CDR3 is CASSLARGPNTDTQYF. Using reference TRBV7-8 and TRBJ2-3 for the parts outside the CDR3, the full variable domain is GAGVSQSPRYKVAKRGQDVALRCDPISGHVSLFWYQQALGQGPEFLTYFQNEAQLDKSGLPSDRFFAERPEGSVSTLKIQRTQQEDSAVYLCASSLARGPNTDTQYFGPGTRLTVL.

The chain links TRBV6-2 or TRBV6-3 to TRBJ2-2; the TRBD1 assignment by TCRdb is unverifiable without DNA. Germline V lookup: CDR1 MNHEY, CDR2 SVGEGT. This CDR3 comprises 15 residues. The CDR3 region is CASSFRGQPTGELFF.

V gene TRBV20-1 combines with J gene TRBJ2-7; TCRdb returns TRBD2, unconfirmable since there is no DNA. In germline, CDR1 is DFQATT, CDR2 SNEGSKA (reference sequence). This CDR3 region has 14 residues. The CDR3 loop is CSARVLAGAYEQYF.

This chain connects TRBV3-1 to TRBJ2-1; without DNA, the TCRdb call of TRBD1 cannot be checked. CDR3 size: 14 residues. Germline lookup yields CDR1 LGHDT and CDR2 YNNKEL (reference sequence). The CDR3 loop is CASSSWDRGDEQFF.

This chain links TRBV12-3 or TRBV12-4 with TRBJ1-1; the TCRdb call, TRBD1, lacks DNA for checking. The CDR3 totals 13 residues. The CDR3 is CASSITGQFKAFF.

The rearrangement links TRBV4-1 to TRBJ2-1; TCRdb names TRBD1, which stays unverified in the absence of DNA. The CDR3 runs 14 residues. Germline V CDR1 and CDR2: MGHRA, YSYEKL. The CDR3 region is CASSPRGDYNEQFF.

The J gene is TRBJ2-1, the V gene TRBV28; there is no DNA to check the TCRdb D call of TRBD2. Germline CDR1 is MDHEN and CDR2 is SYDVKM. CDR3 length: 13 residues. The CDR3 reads CATRRTSYNEQFF.

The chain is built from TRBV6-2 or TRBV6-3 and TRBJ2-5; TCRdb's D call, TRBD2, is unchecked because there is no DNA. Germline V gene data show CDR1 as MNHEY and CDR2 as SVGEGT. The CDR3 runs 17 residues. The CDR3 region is CASSRGLAGALIETQYF.

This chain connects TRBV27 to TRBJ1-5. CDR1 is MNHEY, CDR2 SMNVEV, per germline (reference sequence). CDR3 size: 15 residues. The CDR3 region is CASSLYSTSNQPQHF.

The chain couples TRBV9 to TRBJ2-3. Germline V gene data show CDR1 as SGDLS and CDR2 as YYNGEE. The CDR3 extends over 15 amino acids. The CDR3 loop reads CASSVGMSSTDTQYF.